Below, 27 T cell receptor beta chains from the same sample are listed, as sequenced in a study of CD8+CD57+ T cells in acquired aplastic anemia. It was genomic DNA that served as the template for profiling TCR beta VDJ and CDR3. TCRdb redid the calling of the reads with MiXCR, one entry per CDR3 protein. Among around 190,000 distinct CDR3 sequences listed, around half were seen once. The sequenced material came from sorted CD4+, CD8+, or CD8+CD57+ T cells (not recorded which) from PBMCs. The origin of the receptors is a human donor in good health, serving as a control.

This clonotype was found many times. The chain links TRBV7-2 to TRBJ2-2; possible D gene TRBD1, 5 bases. The V end was cut by 2 bases, the J end by 7 bases, with 17 bases between. Germline V CDR1 and CDR2: SGHTA, FQGNSA. There are 16 residues in the CDR3. The CDR3 region has the DNA TGTGCCAGCAGCTTATTCGGACAAGGGTTGGACGGGGAGCTGTTTTTT. Translating it yields CASSLFGQGLDGELFF.

The CDR3 sequence: CASSIWTEGTEAFF. The CDR3 region has the DNA TGTGCCAGTAGTATTTGGACAGAGGGCACTGAAGCTTTCTTT. The chain combines TRBV19 with TRBJ1-1; maybe TRBD1 (6 bases). The CDR3 loop spans 14 amino acids. Germline V CDR1 and CDR2: LNHDA, SQIVND (reference sequence). V was shortened by 3 bases and J by 4 bases, with 12 bases between the two germline ends.

This clonotype was seen repeatedly, ten times or more. V and J are TRBV5-8 and TRBJ1-4; D remains unclear. Germline V gives CDR1 SGHTS, CDR2 YDEGEE. V gave up 4 bases and J gave up 7 bases, with 26 bases separating them. The CDR3 length is 18 residues. CDR3 amino acids: CASSRTTLWELKGEKLFF. CDR3 sequence (DNA): TGTGCCAGCAGCCGTACGACCCTTTGGGAGTTAAAGGGTGAAAAACTGTTTTTT.

This clonotype was picked up a small number of times. The rearrangement links TRBV25-1 to TRBJ1-6; 8 bases agree with TRBD1. In germline, CDR1 is MGHDK, CDR2 SYGVNS. With V trimmed by 5 bases and J by 9 bases, 15 bases remained unmatched. The CDR3 loop spans 17 amino acids. The CDR3 spells CASSPPLDRGPSSPLHF. CDR3 bases: TGTGCCAGCAGTCCACCACTAGACAGGGGACCTTCTTCACCCCTCCACTTT.

The CDR3 reads CASSYSTGSSYEQYF. As DNA, the CDR3 is TGTGCCAGCAGTTACTCGACAGGTTCTTCCTACGAGCAGTACTTC. This chain uses TRBV6-5 with TRBJ2-7; D may be TRBD1 (6 bases). Germline V gene lookup returns CDR1 MNHEY and CDR2 SVGAGI. V dropped 0 bases and J dropped 1 base, with 10 bases sitting between them. The CDR3 is made up of 15 amino acids.

There are many counts of this clonotype. The gene calls are TRBV19 and TRBJ1-1; no clear D. Per germline, CDR1 LNHDA and CDR2 SQIVND (reference sequence). The CDR3 consists of 13 residues. With 3 bases removed from V and 1 base from J, the gap between germline ends came to 6 bases. CDR3 residues: CASSIQSNTEAFF. The CDR3 DNA sequence: TGTGCCAGTAGTATTCAGTCGAACACTGAAGCTTTCTTT.

The CDR3 DNA follows: TGTGCCAGCAGCTTCACAGGGACGGCTGGTGGCTACACCTTC. This translates into CASSFTGTAGGYTF. This chain uses TRBV13 with TRBJ1-2, with TRBD1 as a possible D gene (6 bases). Germline CDR1 PRHDT, CDR2 FYEKMQ (reference sequence). V gave up 3 bases and J gave up 7 bases, with 15 bases separating them. The CDR3 contains 14 residues.

In this sample, this clonotype turned up many times. The chain carries TRBV5-1 and TRBJ2-3, with TRBD1 matching over 8 bases. Germline-derived CDR1 and CDR2 are SGHRS and YFSETQ. The CDR3 is made up of 15 amino acids. The J segment lost 2 bases and the V segment lost 0 bases, leaving 2 bases of the junction unmatched. CDR3: CASSLAGGFTDTQYF. CDR3 sequence (DNA): TGCGCCAGCAGCTTGGCAGGGGGCTTCACAGATACGCAGTATTTT.

The V and J genes are TRBV25-1 and TRBJ2-1; D is perhaps TRBD1 or TRBD2 (6 bases each). V lost 6 bases and J 8 bases, leaving 23 bases between the germline ends. Germline CDR1 and CDR2: MGHDK and SYGVNS. The CDR3 contains 16 residues. This CDR3 reads CASRGALLLAYDEQFF. In DNA, the CDR3 is TGTGCCAGCAGGGGGGCTTTGCTACTAGCCTATGATGAGCAGTTCTTC. The variable domain in full, with the rest retrieved from reference TRBV25-1 and TRBJ2-1, is EADIYQTPRYLVIGTGKKITLECSQTMGHDKMYWYQQDPGMELHLIHYSYGVNSTEKGDLSSESTVSRIRTEHFPLTLESARPSHTSQYLCASRGALLLAYDEQFFGPGTRLTVL.

This clonotype appeared many times. This chain links TRBV6-5 with TRBJ2-7; D might be TRBD1 (6 bases). In germline, CDR1 is MNHEY, CDR2 SVGAGI. With 2 bases removed from V and 4 bases from J, the gap between germline ends came to 12 bases. This CDR3 is 14 amino acids long. The chain's CDR3 is CASSYRDTGYEQYF. The CDR3 DNA sequence: TGTGCCAGCAGTTACAGGGACACCGGTTACGAGCAGTACTTC.

This clonotype has only a few counts. A much larger clone sits a single nucleotide away, making a read error possible. This chain connects TRBV7-3 to TRBJ2-2, with D perhaps given as TRBD1 or TRBD2 (5 bases each). Germline CDR1 SGHTA, CDR2 FQGTGA. The CDR3 spans 15 residues. Trimming stripped 7 bases from V and 4 bases from J, with 16 bases between. The CDR3 protein is CASNPWDLSTGELFF. The CDR3 DNA reads TGTGCCAGCAACCCTTGGGACCTGAGCACCGGGGAGCTGTTTTTT.

Details on this clonotype: At one boundary the junction diverges from the germline segment, which might be a read error. This chain links TRBV7-2 with TRBJ1-1; no definite D call. Germline V lookup: CDR1 SGHTA, CDR2 FQGNSA. CDR3 size: 17 residues. The CDR3 here is CASSQDRVGGLNTEAFF. CDR3 DNA: TGCGCCAGCAGCCAAGATCGTGTCGGAGGGCTGAACACTGAAGCTTTCTTT.

This clonotype was picked up many times. This rearrangement joins TRBV12-3 or TRBV12-4 to TRBJ1-2; D might be TRBD1 (5 bases). The CDR3 has 13 amino acids. The V gene lost 6 bases and the J gene lost 4 bases, with 12 bases spanning the gap. The CDR3 loop is CASRPGHFYGYTF. Here the CDR3 DNA reads TGTGCCAGCAGACCCGGACACTTCTATGGCTACACCTTC.

This rearrangement joins TRBV20-1 to TRBJ2-1; 15 nucleotides match TRBD2. Germline lookup yields CDR1 DFQATT and CDR2 SNEGSKA (reference sequence). The V segment lost 1 base and the J segment 4 bases; nucleotides outside the gene matches: 5. The CDR3 covers 17 residues. The CDR3 region is CSARAGTSGGPYNEQFF. CDR3 nucleotides: TGCAGTGCTAGAGCCGGGACTAGCGGGGGGCCGTACAATGAGCAGTTCTTC.

This clonotype was seen many times. The V and J genes are TRBV11-3 and TRBJ2-1; 8 bases match TRBD1. Trimming at V came to 5 bases and at J to 7 bases, leaving 1 base not matched to a gene. Germline CDR1 reads SGHNT; CDR2 reads YENEEA. CDR3 length: 12 amino acids. CDR3 coding DNA: TGTGCCAGCAGCCGGACAGGGAATGAGCAGTTCTTC. This translates into CASSRTGNEQFF.

Of note for this clonotype: The conserved closing phenylalanine or tryptophan is absent in this CDR3, likely reflecting a read error. The DNA is omitted, as the CDR3 cannot be located on it reliably, and the CDR3 follows TCRdb's listing. This rearrangement joins TRBV2 to TRBJ2-1; the listed D gene, TRBD1, was not tested against the DNA. The CDR3 comprises 14 residues, both ends counted. Germline V gives CDR1 SNHLY, CDR2 FYNNEI. The CDR3 loop reads CARKAGASYNEQSS.

Ten or more counts support this clonotype. The genes are TRBV12-3 or TRBV12-4 and TRBJ2-7, with TRBD1 identical over 7 bases. This CDR3 has 14 amino acids. Losses at the gene ends were 6 bases for V and 0 bases for J; bases not matched to a gene: 5. The CDR3 region is CASRLHRGSYEQYF. As DNA, the CDR3 is TGTGCCAGCAGGCTTCACAGGGGCTCCTACGAGCAGTACTTC.

The sample holds many counts of this clonotype. This chain uses TRBV20-1 with TRBJ2-7, with TRBD2 matching 10 bases. The V gene's germline CDR1 is DFQATT and CDR2 SNEGSKA (reference sequence). V lost 4 bases, J lost 0 bases, and 0 bases stayed unmatched. This CDR3 is built from 13 residues. CDR3 bases: TGCAGTGCTACTAGCGGGGGCTCCTACGAGCAGTACTTC. This sequence encodes CSATSGGSYEQYF.

This chain connects TRBV10-3 to TRBJ2-1; 9 positions agree with TRBD1. The trim removed 5 bases at V and 1 base at J, leaving 12 bases unmatched. Germline CDR1 reads ENHRY; CDR2 reads SYGVKD. The length of the CDR3 is 18 residues. The CDR3 here is CAISPPGQGPESYNEQFF. CDR3 nucleotides: TGTGCCATCAGTCCACCGGGACAGGGACCAGAATCCTACAATGAGCAGTTCTTC.

The rearrangement links TRBV20-1 to TRBJ2-7; tentatively, D is TRBD2 (5 bases). V lost 5 bases to trimming and J lost 7 bases, with 18 bases between them. Germline CDR1 reads DFQATT; CDR2 reads SNEGSKA (reference sequence). The CDR3 totals 13 residues. CDR3: CSADGPTRDEQYF. CDR3 coding DNA: TGCAGTGCTGACGGGCCCACCCGGGATGAGCAGTACTTC.

This chain uses TRBV9 with TRBJ1-6; TRBD1 might be the D (6 bases). Germline values: CDR1 SGDLS, CDR2 YYNGEE. The CDR3 consists of 15 residues. V was shortened by 3 bases and J by 5 bases, with 12 bases between the two germline ends. DNA for the CDR3: TGTGCCAGCAGCGCAGCCGGGACAAATAATTCACCCCTCCACTTT. This translates into CASSAAGTNNSPLHF.

This clonotype was counted a few times. The chain joins TRBV27 to TRBJ2-2; D is unresolved. The germline V gene has CDR1 MNHEY and CDR2 SMNVEV (reference sequence). With 7 bases removed from V and 1 base from J, the gap between germline ends came to 16 bases. The CDR3 is 16 amino acids. This CDR3 is CASNDKKHMNTGELFF. CDR3 bases: TGTGCCAGCAATGATAAGAAACATATGAACACCGGGGAGCTGTTTTTT.

The rearrangement uses TRBV7-2 and TRBJ1-5; possibly TRBD1 for D (5 bases). The germline V and J ends were trimmed by 5 bases and 15 bases, with 23 bases remaining between them. Germline lookup yields CDR1 SGHTA and CDR2 FQGNSA. The CDR3 sequence is 14 residues long. The CDR3 DNA reads as TGTGCCAGCAGCCGGTCGTGGGGGGAGAGGGATACGCATTTT. This sequence encodes CASSRSWGERDTHF.

This clonotype was seen a handful of times. The CDR3 region has the DNA TGCAGCGTCCGGACGACAGGGGGGACCTACGAGCAGTACTTC. Its protein product is CSVRTTGGTYEQYF. This chain connects TRBV29-1 to TRBJ2-7; 9 bases are a match to TRBD1. CDR3 length: 14 residues. With 6 bases clipped from V and 2 bases from J, the junction kept 8 bases outside the gene matches. The V gene's germline CDR1 is SQVTM and CDR2 ANQGSEA.

This clonotype has ten or more counts. The rearrangement links TRBV5-1 to TRBJ2-2; unclear D gene. Trimming took off 1 base at V and 0 bases at J, with 1 base between the two ends. In germline, CDR1 is SGHRS, CDR2 YFSETQ. This CDR3 spans 13 amino acids. The DNA of the CDR3 is TGCGCCAGCAGCTTGCCGAACACCGGGGAGCTGTTTTTT. Its protein is CASSLPNTGELFF.

This clonotype was seen repeatedly, ten times or more. The genes are TRBV12-3 or TRBV12-4 and TRBJ1-6; TRBD1 matches at 8 bases. The CDR3 totals 14 residues. J gave up 10 bases and V 4 bases, and 6 bases lay outside the gene matches. DNA of the CDR3: TGTGCCAGCAGTTCGGACAGGGTGATCTCACCCCTCCACTTT. This sequence encodes CASSSDRVISPLHF.

The chain has TRBV24-1 and TRBJ2-1; no definite D call. Germline V gene lookup returns CDR1 KGHDR and CDR2 SFDVKD. Trimming shortened V by 5 bases and J by 8 bases, and 9 bases separated the two germline ends. This CDR3 spans 12 amino acids. The CDR3 sequence: CATSAPSDEQFF. CDR3 DNA: TGTGCCACCAGTGCTCCCTCGGATGAGCAGTTCTTC.